Listed below are T cell receptor beta chains from one sample, sequenced in a study of Ad26.COV2.S vaccination and SARS-CoV-2 variants. Repertoires were generated with immunoSEQ multiplex PCR, while TCRdb's copy carries only in-frame clones and drops some. This table has about 390,000 clones, less than 90% appearing once. Sample: peripheral blood, taken in a trial of Ad26.COV2.S vaccine versus placebo. The source of these receptors is a person aged 18 to 59 who received the Ad26.COV2.S COVID-19 vaccine or a placebo. CDR3s include the opening cysteine and the closing phenylalanine or tryptophan. D genes are given only for firm matches. Not all rows give a size; the values are once, few, many and, for expanded clones, a class.

j_gene | d_gene | v_gene | abundance | CDR3nt | CDR3aa
TRBJ1-3 | NA | TRBV24-1 | NA | TGTGCCACCAGCTCTGGAAACACCATATATTTT | CATSSGNTIYF
TRBJ1-4 | NA | TRBV4-3 | NA | TGCGCCAGCAGCCAAGATTTAGGGGATGGAGGCGAAAAACTGTTTTTT | CASSQDLGDGGEKLFF
TRBJ2-2 | NA | TRBV6-2/TRBV6-3 | NA | TGTGCCAGCAGTTCGGTAGCGCTGAACACCGGGGAGCTGTTTTTT | CASSSVALNTGELFF
TRBJ1-2 | TRBD1 | TRBV5-6 | NA | TGTGCCAGCAGCTTGGGCAGGGGGGCCCGGGTGGGCTACACCTTC | CASSLGRGARVGYTF
TRBJ2-2 | NA | TRBV7-9 | NA | TGTGCCAGCAGCTTAGATCTCACAGAGAACACCGGGGAGCTGTTTTTT | CASSLDLTENTGELFF
TRBJ1-3 | NA | TRBV7-9 | NA | TGTGCCAGCAGCCAAAGGCAAACTGGAAACACCATATATTTT | CASSQRQTGNTIYF
TRBJ2-7 | TRBD2 | TRBV11-1 | NA | TGTGCCAGCAGCAGCGGGACTTTGCCCCTTTACGAGCAGTACTTC | CASSSGTLPLYEQYF
TRBJ1-5 | NA | TRBV10-2 | NA | TGCGCCAGCAGTGAGTCGGGGCAGGGAATCCAGCATTTT | CASSESGQGIQHF
TRBJ1-2 | NA | TRBV5-1 | NA | TGCGCCAGCAACCCAAGCGGGGGGGCTCATGGCTACACCTTC | CASNPSGGAHGYTF
TRBJ1-4 | NA | TRBV6-1 | NA | TGTGCCAGCAGTGAGGGAACAACTAATGAAAAACTGTTTTTT | CASSEGTTNEKLFF
TRBJ1-1 | NA | TRBV9 | NA | TGTGCCAGCAGCCGGGTACCGAACACTGAAGCTTTCTTT | CASSRVPNTEAFF
TRBJ1-1 | TRBD1 | TRBV2 | NA | TGTGCCAGCAGCGTTACCGGGACAGGGTTGGATAGCACTGAAGCTTTCTTT | CASSVTGTGLDSTEAFF
TRBJ1-2 | NA | TRBV25-1 | NA | TGTGCCAGCAGTGAATATTTCCAATACGAGAAGTATGGCTACACCTTC | CASSEYFQYEKYGYTF
TRBJ1-2 | TRBD1 | TRBV5-6 | NA | TGTGCCAGCAGCTCGGACAGGGCGCACTATGGCTACACCTTC | CASSSDRAHYGYTF
TRBJ1-1 | NA | TRBV5-4 | NA | TGTGCCAGCAGCTTGCCGGGAGGCATGAACACTGAAGCTTTCTTT | CASSLPGGMNTEAFF
TRBJ1-2 | NA | TRBV6-6 | once | TGTGCCAGCAACCTGGGCAGGGGATACTATGGCTACACCTTC | CASNLGRGYYGYTF
TRBJ1-2 | NA | TRBV6-1 | NA | TGTGCCAGCAGTGAAATAGCTTGGGACACCTTGGACTATGGCTACACCTTC | CASSEIAWDTLDYGYTF
TRBJ2-3 | NA | TRBV7-9 | NA | TGTGCCAGCAGCCTGAGTACCGCGGGGATCGTGGATACGCAGTATTTT | CASSLSTAGIVDTQYF
TRBJ1-1 | NA | TRBV19 | NA | TGTGCCAGTAGAGACAGAAAAGAAAACACTGAAGCTTTCTTT | CASRDRKENTEAFF